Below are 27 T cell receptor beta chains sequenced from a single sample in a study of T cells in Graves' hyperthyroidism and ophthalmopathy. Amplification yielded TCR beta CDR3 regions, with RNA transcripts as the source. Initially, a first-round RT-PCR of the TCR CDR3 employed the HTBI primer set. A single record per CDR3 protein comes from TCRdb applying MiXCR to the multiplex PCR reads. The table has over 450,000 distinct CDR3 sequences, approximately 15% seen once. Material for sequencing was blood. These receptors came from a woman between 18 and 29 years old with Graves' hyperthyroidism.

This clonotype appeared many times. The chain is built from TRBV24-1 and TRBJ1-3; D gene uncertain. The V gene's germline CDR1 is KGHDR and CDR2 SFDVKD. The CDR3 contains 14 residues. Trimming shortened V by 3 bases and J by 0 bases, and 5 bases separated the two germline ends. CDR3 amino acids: CATSDTNSGNTIYF. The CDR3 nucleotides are TGTGCCACCAGTGATACAAACTCTGGAAACACCATATATTTT.

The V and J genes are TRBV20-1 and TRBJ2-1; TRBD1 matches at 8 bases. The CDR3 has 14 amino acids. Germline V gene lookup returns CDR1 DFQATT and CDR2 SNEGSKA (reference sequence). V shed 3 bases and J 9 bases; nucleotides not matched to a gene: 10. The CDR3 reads CSARGDRLQGEQFF. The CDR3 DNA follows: TGCAGTGCTAGGGGGGACAGGCTACAGGGTGAGCAGTTCTTC.

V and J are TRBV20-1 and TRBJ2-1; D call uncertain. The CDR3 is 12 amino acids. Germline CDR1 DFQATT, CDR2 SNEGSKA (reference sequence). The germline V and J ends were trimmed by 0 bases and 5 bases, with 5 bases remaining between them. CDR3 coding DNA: TGCAGTGCTAGAGAAGTCCACAATGAGCAGTTCTTC. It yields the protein CSAREVHNEQFF.

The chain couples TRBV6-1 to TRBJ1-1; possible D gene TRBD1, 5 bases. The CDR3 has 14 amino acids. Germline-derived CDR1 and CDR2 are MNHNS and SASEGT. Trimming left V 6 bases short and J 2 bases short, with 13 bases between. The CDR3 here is CASRTWDSNTEAFF. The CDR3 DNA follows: TGTGCCAGCAGGACCTGGGACTCAAACACTGAAGCTTTCTTT.

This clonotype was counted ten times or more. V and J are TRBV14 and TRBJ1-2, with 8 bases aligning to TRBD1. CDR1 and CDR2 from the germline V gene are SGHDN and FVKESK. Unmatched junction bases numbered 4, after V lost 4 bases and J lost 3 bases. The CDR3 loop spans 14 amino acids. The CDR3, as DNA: TGTGCCAGCAGCCTACAGACAGGGGACTATGGCTACACCTTC. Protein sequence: CASSLQTGDYGYTF.

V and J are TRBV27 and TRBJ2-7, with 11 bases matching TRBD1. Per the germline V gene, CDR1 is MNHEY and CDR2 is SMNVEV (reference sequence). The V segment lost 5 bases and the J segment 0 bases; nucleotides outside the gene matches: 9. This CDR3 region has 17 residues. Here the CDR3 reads CASSAHSGTGGSYEQYF. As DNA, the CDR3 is TGTGCCAGCAGTGCTCACTCCGGGACAGGGGGCTCCTACGAGCAGTACTTC.

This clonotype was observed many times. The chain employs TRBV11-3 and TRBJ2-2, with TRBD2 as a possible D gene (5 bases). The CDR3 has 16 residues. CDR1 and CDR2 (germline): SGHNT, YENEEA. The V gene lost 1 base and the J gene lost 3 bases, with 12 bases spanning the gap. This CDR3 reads CASSLGKADYTGELFF. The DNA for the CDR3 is TGTGCCAGCAGCTTAGGCAAAGCGGATTACACCGGGGAGCTGTTTTTT.

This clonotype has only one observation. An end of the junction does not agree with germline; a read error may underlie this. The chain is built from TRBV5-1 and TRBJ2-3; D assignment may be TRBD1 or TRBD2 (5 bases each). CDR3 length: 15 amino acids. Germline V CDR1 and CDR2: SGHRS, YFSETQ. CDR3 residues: CASSHRDGSTDTQYF. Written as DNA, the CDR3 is TGTGCCAGCAGCCATCGGGACGGAAGCACAGATACGCAGTATTTT.

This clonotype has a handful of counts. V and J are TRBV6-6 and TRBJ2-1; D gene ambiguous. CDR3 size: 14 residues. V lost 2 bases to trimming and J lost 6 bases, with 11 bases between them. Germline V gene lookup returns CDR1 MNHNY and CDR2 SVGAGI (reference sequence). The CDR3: CASSYRPTGNEQFF. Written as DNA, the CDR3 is TGTGCCAGCAGTTACCGTCCAACGGGCAATGAGCAGTTCTTC.

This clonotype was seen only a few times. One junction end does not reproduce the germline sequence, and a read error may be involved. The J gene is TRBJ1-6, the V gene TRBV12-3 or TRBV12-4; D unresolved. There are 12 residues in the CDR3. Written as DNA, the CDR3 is TGTGCCAGCAGTTTGAATCATTCACTCCTCCACTTT. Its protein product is CASSLNHSLLHF.

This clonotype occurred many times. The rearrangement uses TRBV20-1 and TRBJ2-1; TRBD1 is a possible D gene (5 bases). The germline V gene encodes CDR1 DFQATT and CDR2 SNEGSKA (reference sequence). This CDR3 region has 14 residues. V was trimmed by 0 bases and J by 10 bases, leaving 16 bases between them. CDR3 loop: CSAREASGAPEQFF. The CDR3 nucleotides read TGCAGTGCTAGAGAAGCCAGTGGGGCACCCGAGCAGTTCTTC.

CDR3 bases: TGTGCCACCAGGGCTAGCGGGAGACGAGAGACCCAGTACTTC. Translation: CATRASGRRETQYF. This sequence joins TRBV15 and TRBJ2-5; 10 bases are a match to TRBD2. CDR3 length equals 14 residues. V gave up 6 bases and J gave up 4 bases; unmatched junction bases: 5. In germline, CDR1 is LNHNV, CDR2 YYDKDF (reference sequence).

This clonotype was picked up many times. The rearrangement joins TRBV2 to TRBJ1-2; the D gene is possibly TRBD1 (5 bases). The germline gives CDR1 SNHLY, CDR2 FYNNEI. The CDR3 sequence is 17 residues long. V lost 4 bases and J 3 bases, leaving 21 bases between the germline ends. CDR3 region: CASSALQGRVVDYGYTF. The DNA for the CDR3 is TGTGCCAGCAGTGCGTTGCAGGGACGGGTTGTTGACTATGGCTACACCTTC.

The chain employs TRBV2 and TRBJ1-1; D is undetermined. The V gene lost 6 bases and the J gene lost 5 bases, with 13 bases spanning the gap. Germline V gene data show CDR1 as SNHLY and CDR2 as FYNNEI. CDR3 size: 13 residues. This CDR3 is CASSLRSTTEAFF. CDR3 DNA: TGTGCCAGCAGCTTGCGGTCGACGACTGAAGCTTTCTTT. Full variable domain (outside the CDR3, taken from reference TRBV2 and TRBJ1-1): EPEVTQTPSHQVTQMGQEVILRCVPISNHLYFYWYRQILGQKVEFLVSFYNNEISEKSEIFDDQFSVERPDGSNFTLKIRSTKLEDSAMYFCASSLRSTTEAFFGQGTRLTVV.

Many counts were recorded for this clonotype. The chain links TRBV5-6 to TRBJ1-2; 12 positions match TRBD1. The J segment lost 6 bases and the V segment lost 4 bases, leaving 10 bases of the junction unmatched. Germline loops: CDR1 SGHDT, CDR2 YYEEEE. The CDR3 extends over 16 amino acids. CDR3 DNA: TGTGCCAGCAGCCTGCCTACGGGACAGGGGGCCAATGGCTACACCTTC. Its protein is CASSLPTGQGANGYTF.

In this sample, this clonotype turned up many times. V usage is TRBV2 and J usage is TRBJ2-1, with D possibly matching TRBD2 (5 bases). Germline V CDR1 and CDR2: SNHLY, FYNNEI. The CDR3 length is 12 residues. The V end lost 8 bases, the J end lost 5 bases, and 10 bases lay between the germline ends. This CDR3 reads CASGLNHNEQFF. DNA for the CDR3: TGTGCCAGCGGACTGAACCACAATGAGCAGTTCTTC.

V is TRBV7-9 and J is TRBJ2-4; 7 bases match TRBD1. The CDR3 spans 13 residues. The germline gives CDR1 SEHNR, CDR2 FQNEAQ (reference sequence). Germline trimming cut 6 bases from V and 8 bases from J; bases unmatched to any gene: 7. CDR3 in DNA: TGTGCCAGCAGTCATAACAGGGGCGACATTCAGTACTTC. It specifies CASSHNRGDIQYF.

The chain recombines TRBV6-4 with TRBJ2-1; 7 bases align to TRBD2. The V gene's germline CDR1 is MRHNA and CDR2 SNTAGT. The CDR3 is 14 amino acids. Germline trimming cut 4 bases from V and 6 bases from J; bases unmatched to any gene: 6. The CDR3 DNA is TGTGCCAGCAGTGGGGGGGACTACCTCAATGAGCAGTTCTTC. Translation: CASSGGDYLNEQFF.

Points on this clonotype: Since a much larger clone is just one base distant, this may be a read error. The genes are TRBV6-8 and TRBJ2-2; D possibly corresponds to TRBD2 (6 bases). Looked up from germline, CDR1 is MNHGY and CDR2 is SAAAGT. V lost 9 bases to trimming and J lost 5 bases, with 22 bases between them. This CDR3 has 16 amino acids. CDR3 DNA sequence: TGTGCCAGAGGGGAGGTCGCGCAGGGCAATACCGGGGAGCTGTTTTTT. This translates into CARGEVAQGNTGELFF.

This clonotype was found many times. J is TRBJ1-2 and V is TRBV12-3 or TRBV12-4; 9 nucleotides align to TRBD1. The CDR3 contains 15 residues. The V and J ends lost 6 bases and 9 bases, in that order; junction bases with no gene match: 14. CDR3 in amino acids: CASRPRDRVSSRYTF. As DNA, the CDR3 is TGTGCCAGCAGACCCCGGGACAGGGTGTCTTCGCGCTACACCTTC.

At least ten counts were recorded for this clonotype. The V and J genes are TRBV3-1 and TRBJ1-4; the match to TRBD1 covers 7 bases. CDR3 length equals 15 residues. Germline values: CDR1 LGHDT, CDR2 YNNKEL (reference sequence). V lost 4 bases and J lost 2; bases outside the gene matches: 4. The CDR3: CASSLPTGTNEKLFF. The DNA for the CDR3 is TGTGCCAGCAGCCTACCGACAGGGACTAATGAAAAACTGTTTTTT.

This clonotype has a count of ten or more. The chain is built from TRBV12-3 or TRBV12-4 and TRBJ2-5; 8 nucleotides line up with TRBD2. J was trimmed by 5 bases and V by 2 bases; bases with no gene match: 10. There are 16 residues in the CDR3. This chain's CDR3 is CASSLRVAGSRETQYF. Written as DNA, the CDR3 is TGTGCCAGCAGTTTACGGGTAGCGGGAAGCCGGGAGACCCAGTACTTC.

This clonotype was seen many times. DNA for the CDR3: TGTGCCAGCGATCCGGTTGGGGGTTCGGGCACAGATACGCAGTATTTT. Amino acids: CASDPVGGSGTDTQYF. The gene calls are TRBV27 and TRBJ2-3; the D call may be TRBD1 or TRBD2 (5 bases each). Germline-derived CDR1 and CDR2 are MNHEY and SMNVEV (reference sequence). V was pared by 8 bases and J by 1 base, with 19 bases between. The CDR3 loop spans 16 amino acids.

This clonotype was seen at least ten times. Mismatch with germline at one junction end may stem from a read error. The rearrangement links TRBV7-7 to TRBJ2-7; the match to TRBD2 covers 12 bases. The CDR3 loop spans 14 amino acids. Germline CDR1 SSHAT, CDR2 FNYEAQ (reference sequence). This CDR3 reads CASSPRLAGDEQYF. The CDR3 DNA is TGTGCTAGCAGCCCCCGACTAGCGGGGGACGAGCAGTACTTC. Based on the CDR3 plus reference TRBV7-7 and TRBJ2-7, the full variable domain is GAGVSQSPRYKVTKRGQDVTLRCDPISSHATLYWYQQALGQGPEFLTYFNYEAQPDKSGLPSDRFSAERPEGSISTLTIQRTEQRDSAMYRCASSPRLAGDEQYFGPGTRLTVT.

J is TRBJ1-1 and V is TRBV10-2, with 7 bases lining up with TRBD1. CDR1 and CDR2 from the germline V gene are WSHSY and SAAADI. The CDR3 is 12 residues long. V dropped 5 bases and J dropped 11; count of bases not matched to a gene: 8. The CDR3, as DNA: TGCGCCAGCAGTTTGACAGGGATCGGGGCTTTCTTT. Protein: CASSLTGIGAFF.

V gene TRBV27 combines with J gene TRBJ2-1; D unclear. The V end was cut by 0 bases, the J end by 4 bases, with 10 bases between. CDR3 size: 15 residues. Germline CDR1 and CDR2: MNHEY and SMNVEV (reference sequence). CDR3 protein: CASSLSRAAYNEQFF. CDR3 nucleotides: TGTGCCAGCAGTTTATCCCGGGCGGCTTACAATGAGCAGTTCTTC.

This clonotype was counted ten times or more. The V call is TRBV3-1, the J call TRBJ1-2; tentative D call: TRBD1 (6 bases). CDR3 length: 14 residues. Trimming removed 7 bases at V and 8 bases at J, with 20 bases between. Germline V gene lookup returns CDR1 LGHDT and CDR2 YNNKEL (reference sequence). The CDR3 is CASTLHSTGNGYTF. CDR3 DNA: TGTGCCAGCACCCTACACTCGACAGGAAACGGCTACACCTTC.